This entry lists 3 T cell receptor beta chains sequenced from one sample in a study of blood T cell repertoires in COVID-19. Produced via immunoSEQ multiplex PCR; TCRdb's table is partial and in-frame only. Of about 190,000 clones in the sample, less than 80% were seen once. The sample comprised peripheral blood. The origin of the receptors is a man aged 50 or older who had recovered from COVID-19.

V is TRBV6-5 and J is TRBJ2-3; 9 nucleotides align to TRBD1. CDR3 length: 16 residues. CDR1 is MNHEY and CDR2 is SVGAGI in the germline V gene. The trim removed 0 bases at V and 2 bases at J, leaving 3 bases unmatched. Written as DNA, the CDR3 is TGTGCCAGCAGTTACTCGGGACAGGGAATCACAGATACGCAGTATTTT. It yields the protein CASSYSGQGITDTQYF.

The gene calls are TRBV18 and TRBJ1-1; maybe TRBD1 (5 bases). The CDR3 has 16 amino acids. The V gene lost 2 bases and the J gene lost 2 bases, with 15 bases spanning the gap. Germline CDR1 and CDR2: KGHSH and LQKENI. The CDR3 DNA follows: TGTGCCAGCTCACCAATCCGGACACCTCAAAACACTGAAGCTTTCTTT. It specifies CASSPIRTPQNTEAFF. Looking up the rest from reference TRBV18 and TRBJ1-1 gives the full variable domain: NAGVMQNPRHLVRRRGQEARLRCSPMKGHSHVYWYRQLPEEGLKFMVYLQKENIIDESGMPKERFSAEFPKEGPSILRIQQVVRGDSAAYFCASSPIRTPQNTEAFFGQGTRLTVV.

The CDR3 sequence: CASSPVSGLAGNEQFF. The CDR3 nucleotides read TGTGCCAGCAGCCCTGTTAGTGGACTAGCGGGGAATGAGCAGTTCTTC. The rearrangement links TRBV5-6 to TRBJ2-1; 12 bases map to TRBD2. Looked up from germline, CDR1 is SGHDT and CDR2 is YYEEEE. CDR3 length equals 16 residues. Germline trimming cut 4 bases from V and 7 bases from J; bases unmatched to any gene: 9.